Here is one T cell receptor (beta chain) with its context. This clone was seen a handful of times. Its binding antigen is unknown. Base qualities are not at hand, and no much larger clone is one base apart. The data were obtained in a study of neoadjuvant anti-PD-1 for oral cavity cancer (TCRdb year 2021). Concerning the study at large: Before curative-intent surgical resection, most patients were given three to four biweekly doses of nivolumab at 3 mg/kg. Patients who did not progress were given a fourth nivolumab dose at about day 43 and had definitive surgical resection on days 50-56. Responders were defined as patients with complete response, partial response or stable disease by RECIST 1.1; non-responders were defined as patients with progression. The parent correlative cohort included roughly 12 patients, with a 33% response rate.

The CDR3 goes from the cysteine to the phenylalanine over 16 residues. Only the CDR3 part of the read is kept: 48 bases, read in frame from the first base. CDR1 and CDR2, per the germline V gene (reference sequence), are MNHEY and SMNVEV. Trimming accounts for 3 bases at V and 5 bases at J, while the number of junction bases matched to no gene is 9. PBMC libraries used mostly approximately 450 ng of input genomic DNA for deep sequencing, with six replicates per sample. The immunoSEQ hsTCRbeta kit was used to prepare TCRbeta libraries according to the manufacturer's instructions. Sequencing of the completed libraries took place using an Illumina NovaSeq 6000 S4 flow cell after they had been pooled to approximately 3 nM. In the authors' own workflow: The immunoSEQ Analyzer handled quality control and preprocessing of the raw data. The analysis was limited to productive rearrangements, and each clonotype was defined by a unique CDR3 amino acid sequence. Repertoire clonality was estimated as the Gini-Simpson index, which was computed with the R package tcR. Student's t test was used to compare Gini indices, while Pearson correlation assessed associations with tumor size change. Drawn from immuneACCESS, this table holds only the in-frame rearrangements with V and J called that TCRdb kept. Clones are partly lost; checked studies trace under half to an unresolved V gene and leave the rest unexplained. The V and J calls and clone size are taken from that table; D and trimming were inferred from the DNA. The sample contains around 12,000 clones, about three fifths of them found a single time. The ten top clones hold around 2.2% of the sample.

The research as a whole found: After neoadjuvant nivolumab, T cell clonality (Gini index) in PBMCs was significantly higher in non-responders than in responders. Higher pretreatment blood Treg/Th17 ratios correlated with both higher pretreatment blood TCRbeta clonality and lower post-treatment tumor TCRbeta clonality. Only three patients per response group were included in the TCR analyses, and the authors called for validation in larger cohorts.

Per the publication, the time point label means: before neoadjuvant nivolumab. Patients were newly diagnosed with stage II-IVA oral cavity squamous cell carcinoma and had received no prior systemic or radiation treatment. Everyone in the cohort had locally advanced, HPV-negative oral cavity squamous cell carcinoma. Peripheral blood mononuclear cells were analyzed directly and were not maintained or expanded in culture. The samples were drawn from a longitudinal correlative study tied to a single-arm phase II trial testing neoadjuvant nivolumab in oral cavity squamous cell carcinoma. Genomic DNA-based TCRbeta sequencing was performed on subject-matched pre- and post-treatment PBMCs and tumors from three responders and three non-responders. Peripheral blood mononuclear cells were collected before nivolumab treatment and were collected again after treatment, at the time of surgery. The Maxwell RSC DNA from Cells kit was used to isolate genomic DNA from PBMCs.

The sample consisted of PBMCs, taken before nivolumab (anti-PD-1) treatment. Rearrangement joined TRBV27 to TRBJ1-1; 10 central nucleotides agree with TRBD1. The TCR was taken from a person between 40 and 79 years old with oral cavity squamous cell carcinoma. The sequenced DNA: TGTGCCAGCAGTTTCCTTGGACAGGGGGTTGGTACTGAAGCTTTCTTT. It translates as CASSFLGQGVGTEAFF.